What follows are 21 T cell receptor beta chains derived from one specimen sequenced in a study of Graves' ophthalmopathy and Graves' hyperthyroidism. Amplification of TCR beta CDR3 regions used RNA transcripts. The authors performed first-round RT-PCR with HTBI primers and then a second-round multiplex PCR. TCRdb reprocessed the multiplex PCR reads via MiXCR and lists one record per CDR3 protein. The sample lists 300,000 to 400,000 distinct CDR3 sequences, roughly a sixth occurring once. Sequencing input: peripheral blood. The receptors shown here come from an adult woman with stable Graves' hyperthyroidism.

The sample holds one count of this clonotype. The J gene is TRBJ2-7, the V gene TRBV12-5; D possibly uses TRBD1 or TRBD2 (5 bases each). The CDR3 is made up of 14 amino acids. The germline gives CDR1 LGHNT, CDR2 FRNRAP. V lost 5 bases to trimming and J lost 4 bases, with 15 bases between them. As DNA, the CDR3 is TGTGCTAGTGGTCACGGGACGGGAACTTACGAGCAGTACTTC. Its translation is CASGHGTGTYEQYF.

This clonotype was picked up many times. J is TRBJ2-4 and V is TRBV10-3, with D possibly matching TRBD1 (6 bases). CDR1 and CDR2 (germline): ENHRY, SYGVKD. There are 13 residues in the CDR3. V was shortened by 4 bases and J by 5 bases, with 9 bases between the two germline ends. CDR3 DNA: TGTGCCATCAGTGCTCGACAGGAAAACATTCAGTACTTC. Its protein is CAISARQENIQYF.

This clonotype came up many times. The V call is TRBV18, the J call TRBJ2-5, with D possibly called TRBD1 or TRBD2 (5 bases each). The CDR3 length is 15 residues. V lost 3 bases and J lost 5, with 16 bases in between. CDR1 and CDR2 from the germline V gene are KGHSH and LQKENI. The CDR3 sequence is CASSPPGTTVETQYF. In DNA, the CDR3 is TGTGCCAGCTCACCTCCAGGGACGACGGTTGAGACCCAGTACTTC.

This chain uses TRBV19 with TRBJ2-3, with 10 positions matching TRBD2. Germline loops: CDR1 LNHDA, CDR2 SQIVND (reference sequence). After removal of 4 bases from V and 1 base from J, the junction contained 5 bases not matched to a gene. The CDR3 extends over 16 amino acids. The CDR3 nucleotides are TGTGCCAGTAGTACCCTCCTAGCGGGGGGCACAGATACGCAGTATTTT. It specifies CASSTLLAGGTDTQYF.

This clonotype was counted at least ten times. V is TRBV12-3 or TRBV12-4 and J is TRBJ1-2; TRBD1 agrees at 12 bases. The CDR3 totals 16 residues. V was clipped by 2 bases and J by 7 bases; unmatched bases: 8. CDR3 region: CASSLSGTGGAGGYTF. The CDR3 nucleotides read TGTGCCAGCAGTTTATCCGGGACAGGGGGCGCAGGTGGCTACACCTTC.

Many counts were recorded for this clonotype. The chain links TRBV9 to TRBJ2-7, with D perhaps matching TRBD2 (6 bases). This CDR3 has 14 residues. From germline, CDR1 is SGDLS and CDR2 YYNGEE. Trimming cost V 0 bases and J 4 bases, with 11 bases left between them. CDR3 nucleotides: TGTGCCAGCAGCGTAGCCGGGAGTCCGTACGAGCAGTACTTC. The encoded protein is CASSVAGSPYEQYF.

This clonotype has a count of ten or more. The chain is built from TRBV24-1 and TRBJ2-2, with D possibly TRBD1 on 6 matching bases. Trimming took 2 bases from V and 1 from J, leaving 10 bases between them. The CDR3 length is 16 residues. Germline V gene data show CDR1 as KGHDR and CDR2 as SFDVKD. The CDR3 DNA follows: TGTGCCACCAGTGATTGGACAGTCGGGAACACCGGGGAGCTGTTTTTT. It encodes CATSDWTVGNTGELFF.

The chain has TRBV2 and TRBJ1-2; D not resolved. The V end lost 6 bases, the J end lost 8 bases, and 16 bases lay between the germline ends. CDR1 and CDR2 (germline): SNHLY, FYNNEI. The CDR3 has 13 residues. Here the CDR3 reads CASRVGPGRGYTF. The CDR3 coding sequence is TGTGCCAGCAGGGTAGGACCCGGAAGGGGCTACACCTTC.

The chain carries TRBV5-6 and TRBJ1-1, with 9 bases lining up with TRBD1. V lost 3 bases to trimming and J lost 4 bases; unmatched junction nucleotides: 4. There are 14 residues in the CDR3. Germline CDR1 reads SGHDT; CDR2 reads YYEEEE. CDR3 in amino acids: CASSWDRASTEAFF. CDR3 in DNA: TGTGCCAGCAGCTGGGACAGGGCAAGCACTGAAGCTTTCTTT.

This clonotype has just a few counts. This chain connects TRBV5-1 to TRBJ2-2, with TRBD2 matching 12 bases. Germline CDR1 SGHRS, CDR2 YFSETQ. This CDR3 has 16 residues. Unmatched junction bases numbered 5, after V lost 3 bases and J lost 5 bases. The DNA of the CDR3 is TGCGCCAGCAGCTCACTAGCGGGAGGACAAACCGGGGAGCTGTTTTTT. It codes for CASSSLAGGQTGELFF.

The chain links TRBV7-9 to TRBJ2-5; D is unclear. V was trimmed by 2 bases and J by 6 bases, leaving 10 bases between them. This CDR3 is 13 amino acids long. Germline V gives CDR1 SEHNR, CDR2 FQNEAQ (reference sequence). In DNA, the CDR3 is TGTGCCAGCAGCTTACTTGGGGTGAAGACCCAGTACTTC. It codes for CASSLLGVKTQYF.

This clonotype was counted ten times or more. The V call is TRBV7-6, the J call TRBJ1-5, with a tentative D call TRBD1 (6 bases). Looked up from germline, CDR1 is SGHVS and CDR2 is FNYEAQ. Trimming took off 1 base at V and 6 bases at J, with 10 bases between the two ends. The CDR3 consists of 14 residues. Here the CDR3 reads CASSLVSGVQPQHF. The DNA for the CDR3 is TGTGCCAGCAGCTTAGTATCAGGGGTTCAGCCCCAGCATTTT.

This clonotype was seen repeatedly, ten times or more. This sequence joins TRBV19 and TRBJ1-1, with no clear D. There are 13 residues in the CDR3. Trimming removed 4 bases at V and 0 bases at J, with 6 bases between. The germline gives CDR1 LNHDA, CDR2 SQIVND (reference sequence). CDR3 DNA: TGTGCCAGTAGTAGGACTATGAACACTGAAGCTTTCTTT. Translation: CASSRTMNTEAFF. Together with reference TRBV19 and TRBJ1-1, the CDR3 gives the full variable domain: DGGITQSPKYLFRKEGQNVTLSCEQNLNHDAMYWYRQDPGQGLRLIYYSQIVNDFQKGDIAEGYSVSREKKESFPLTVTSAQKNPTAFYLCASSRTMNTEAFFGQGTRLTVV.

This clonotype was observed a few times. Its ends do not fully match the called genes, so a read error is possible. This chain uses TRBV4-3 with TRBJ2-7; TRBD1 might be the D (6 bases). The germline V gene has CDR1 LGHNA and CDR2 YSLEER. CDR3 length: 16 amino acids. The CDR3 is CASSQDAGDCTYERYF. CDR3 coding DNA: TGCGCCAGCAGCCAAGATGCAGGGGATTGTACCTACGAGCGGTACTTC.

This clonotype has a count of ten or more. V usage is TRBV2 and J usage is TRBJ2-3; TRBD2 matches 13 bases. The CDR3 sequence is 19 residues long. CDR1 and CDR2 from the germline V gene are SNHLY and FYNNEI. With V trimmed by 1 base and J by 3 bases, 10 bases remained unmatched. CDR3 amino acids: CASSEDDWTSGSLTDTQYF. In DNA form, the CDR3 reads TGTGCCAGCAGTGAAGACGATTGGACTAGCGGGAGTTTAACAGATACGCAGTATTTT.

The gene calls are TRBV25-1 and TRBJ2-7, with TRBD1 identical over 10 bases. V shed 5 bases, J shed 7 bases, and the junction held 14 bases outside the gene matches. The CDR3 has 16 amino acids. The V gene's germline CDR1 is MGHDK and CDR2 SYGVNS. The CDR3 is CASSFPGPAGQGEQYF. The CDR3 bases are TGTGCCAGCAGTTTTCCGGGACCAGCGGGACAGGGGGAGCAGTACTTC.

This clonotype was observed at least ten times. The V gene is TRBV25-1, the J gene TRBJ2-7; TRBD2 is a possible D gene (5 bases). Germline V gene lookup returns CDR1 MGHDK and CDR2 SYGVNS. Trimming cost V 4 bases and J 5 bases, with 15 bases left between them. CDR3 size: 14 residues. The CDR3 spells CASSVGRPGNEQYF. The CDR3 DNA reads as TGTGCCAGCAGTGTCGGGCGCCCGGGAAACGAGCAGTACTTC.

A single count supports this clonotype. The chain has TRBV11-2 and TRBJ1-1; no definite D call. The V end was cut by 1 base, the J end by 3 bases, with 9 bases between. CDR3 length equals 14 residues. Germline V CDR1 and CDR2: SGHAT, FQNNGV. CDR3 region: CASSLGEGYTEAFF. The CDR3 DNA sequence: TGTGCCAGCAGCTTAGGTGAGGGCTACACTGAAGCTTTCTTT.

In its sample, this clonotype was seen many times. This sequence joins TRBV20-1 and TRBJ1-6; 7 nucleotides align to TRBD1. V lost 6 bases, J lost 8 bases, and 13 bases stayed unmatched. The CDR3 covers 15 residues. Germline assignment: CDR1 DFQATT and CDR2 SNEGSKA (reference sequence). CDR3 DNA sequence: TGCAGTGCAAAAGGGGGCACAGGGCGCGATTCACCCCTCCACTTT. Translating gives CSAKGGTGRDSPLHF.

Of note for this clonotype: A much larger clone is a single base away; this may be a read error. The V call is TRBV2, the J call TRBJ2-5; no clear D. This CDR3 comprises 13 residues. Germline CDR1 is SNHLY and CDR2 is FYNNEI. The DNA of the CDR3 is TGTGCCAGCAGTAAGAGTCAGAAAGAGGCCCAGTACTTC. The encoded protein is CASSKSQKEAQYF.

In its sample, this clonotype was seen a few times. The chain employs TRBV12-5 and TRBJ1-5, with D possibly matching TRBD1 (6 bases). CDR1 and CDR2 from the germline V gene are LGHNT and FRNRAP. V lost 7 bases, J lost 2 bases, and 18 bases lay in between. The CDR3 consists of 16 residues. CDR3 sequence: CASVLAGGGGNQPQHF. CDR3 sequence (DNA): TGTGCTAGTGTCCTCGCCGGGGGCGGAGGCAATCAGCCCCAGCATTTT.